A selection of T cell receptor beta chains follows, all from one sample in a study of Graves' ophthalmopathy and Graves' hyperthyroidism. TCRdb fed the multiplex PCR reads into MiXCR, producing one record per CDR3 protein. The sample records over a million distinct CDR3 sequences, 35% to 40% being singletons. The sequenced material came from peripheral blood or thyroid tissue (not recorded which). All receptors come from an adult man with Graves' hyperthyroidism. CDR3s include the opening cysteine and the closing phenylalanine or tryptophan. The order of the fields is V gene, J gene, CDR3 protein.

TRBV7-9	TRBJ2-2	CASSLHPRLASTGELFF
TRBV20-1	TRBJ2-5	CSATRGGAETQYF
TRBV19	TRBJ2-2	CAVGTGNTGELFF
TRBV20-1	TRBJ1-1	CSATRTVNTEAFF
TRBV7-9	TRBJ1-5	CASSPGGWGRVQPQHF
TRBV25-1	TRBJ1-2	CASRSTGTGHYGYTF
TRBV4-2	TRBJ2-7	CASSQDLGTSGGAYYEQYF
TRBV29-1	TRBJ1-3	CSVEKREGSGNTIYF
TRBV7-2	TRBJ1-5	CASSYRWQGPGWPQHF
TRBV10-3	TRBJ2-7	CARDHRGSYEQYF
TRBV12-3/TRBV12-4	TRBJ2-5	CASSLSGSLYF
TRBV24-1	TRBJ2-1	CATSDPTSGTYNEQFF
TRBV20-1	TRBJ2-5	CSAHGTRQETQYF
TRBV9	TRBJ1-5	CASSDLQGGPQHF
TRBV11-2	TRBJ2-7	CASSLMTRSEQYF
TRBV19	TRBJ1-2	CASSIADMNYGYTF
TRBV7-8	TRBJ2-7	CASSAQGAEQYF
TRBV25-1	TRBJ2-7	CASSEFAGGSSYEQYF
TRBV29-1	TRBJ1-2	CSVGNRGYGYTF
TRBV6-5	TRBJ1-5	CTSSYAGGTQPQHF
TRBV2	TRBJ2-7	CASRKTIAAGLYEQYF
TRBV29-1	TRBJ2-3	CSVDSDRGDTQYF
TRBV15	TRBJ1-6	CATSRVTANNSPLHF
TRBV10-2	TRBJ1-1	CASSPVGREAFF
TRBV7-7	TRBJ1-4	CASSSTAGTGFEKLFF
TRBV29-1	TRBJ2-5	CSVEDPKGDLRRETQYF
TRBV5-1	TRBJ2-3	CASSWGQRRTDTQYF
TRBV25-1	TRBJ2-5	CASCPGSQETQYF
TRBV11-2	TRBJ1-3	CASSPQVAGGTIYF
TRBV7-2	TRBJ2-7	CASSQEMGQPRIYEQYF
TRBV7-2	TRBJ2-7	CASSLTSGDTYEQYF
TRBV7-9	TRBJ2-7	CASSVGQGLSEQYF
TRBV24-1	TRBJ2-3	CATSDPLDTQYF
TRBV2	TRBJ1-5	CASSATYTGQGFQPQHF
TRBV11-2	TRBJ2-2	CASSHLTSGIINTGELFF
TRBV7-2	TRBJ1-1	CASSSRSGSLTEAFF
TRBV9	TRBJ1-3	CASSASRQESTGNTIYF
TRBV6-6	TRBJ2-3	CASTAELAADTQYF
TRBV6-1	TRBJ2-2	CASSDTIITGELFF
TRBV10-2	TRBJ1-2	CASSDQGAMGGYTF
TRBV5-5	TRBJ1-1	CASSLEARAEAFF
TRBV11-2	TRBJ2-2	CASSSRPSFGELFF
TRBV7-9	TRBJ1-1	CASSLAHTEAFF
TRBV12-3/TRBV12-4	TRBJ1-2	CASSSRGVYGYTF
TRBV19	TRBJ2-7	CASSISLAGDEQYF
TRBV5-5	TRBJ1-1	CASSLEESEAFF
TRBV5-1	TRBJ2-7	CASSLARGAAEQYF
TRBV7-9	TRBJ2-2	CASSLGRTGELFF
TRBV7-9	TRBJ2-5	CASSPAGQRETQYF
TRBV6-2/TRBV6-3	TRBJ1-5	CASSYSGTGIHQPQHF
TRBV7-8	TRBJ1-4	CASSLGPATNEKLFF